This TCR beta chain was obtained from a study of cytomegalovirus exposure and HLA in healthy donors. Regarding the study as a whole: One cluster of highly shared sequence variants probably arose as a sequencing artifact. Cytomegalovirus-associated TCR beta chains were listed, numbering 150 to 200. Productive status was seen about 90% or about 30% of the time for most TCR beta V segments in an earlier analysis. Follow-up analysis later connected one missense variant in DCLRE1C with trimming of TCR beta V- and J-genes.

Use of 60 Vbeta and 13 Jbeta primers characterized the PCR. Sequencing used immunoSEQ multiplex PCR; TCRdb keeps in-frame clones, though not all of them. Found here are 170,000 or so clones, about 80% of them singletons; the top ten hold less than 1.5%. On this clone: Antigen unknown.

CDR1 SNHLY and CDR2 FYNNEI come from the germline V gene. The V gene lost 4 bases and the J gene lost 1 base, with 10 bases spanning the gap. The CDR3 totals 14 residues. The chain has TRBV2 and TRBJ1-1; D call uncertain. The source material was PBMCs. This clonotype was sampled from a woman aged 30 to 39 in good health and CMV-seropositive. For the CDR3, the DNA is TGTGCCAGCAGTGGGCCTTTCAGGAACACTGAAGCTTTCTTT. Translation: CASSGPFRNTEAFF.